The sequence of this T cell receptor (beta chain) was determined in a study of blood T cell repertoires in COVID-19. V gave up 6 bases and J gave up 4 bases; unmatched junction bases: 14. This CDR3 comprises 16 residues. Germline V lookup: CDR1 SQVTM, CDR2 ANQGSEA. Either two negative PCRs, clearance, or symptom resolution qualified Cohort 3 donors as recovered. Assay: immunoSEQ multiplex PCR; the TCRdb copy retains only in-frame clones and omits some. The sample records about 200,000 clones, 85% being singletons. The sample was PBMCs or T cells enriched from blood (not recorded which). The TCR comes from a man aged 35-49 years who had recovered from COVID-19. The genes are TRBV29-1 and TRBJ1-5, with TRBD1 matching 8 bases. CDR3 loop: CSVPGQGELLNQPQHF. In nucleotides, the CDR3 is TGCAGCGTCCCTGGACAGGGAGAATTACTAAATCAGCCCCAGCATTTT.